This T cell receptor (beta chain) was sequenced during a study of cytomegalovirus exposure and HLA in healthy donors. Study-wide points: According to an earlier analysis, most TCR beta V segments yielded productive rearrangements about 87% or about 30% of the time. Listed as cytomegalovirus-associated were 170 or so TCR beta chains. The availability of immune exposure information extended only to CMV serostatus. Reportedly, HLA-A and HLA-B alleles of most subjects were accurately predicted from TCR beta.

Primers included in the PCR were 60 Vbeta and 13 Jbeta primers. Produced via immunoSEQ multiplex PCR; TCRdb's table is partial and in-frame only. The sample contains approximately 100,000 clones, roughly 80% of which appear only once. Germline loops: CDR1 MNHEY, CDR2 SMNVEV (reference sequence). CDR3 length equals 15 residues. Trimming took 3 bases from V and 3 from J, leaving 13 bases between them. Points on this clone: Antigen specificity is unknown.

The receptor was isolated from a male donor in good health and CMV-seropositive. This chain joins TRBV27 and TRBJ2-3, with D maybe TRBD1 (6 bases). Sequences were obtained from PBMCs. The CDR3 DNA sequence: TGTGCCAGCAGTTTTCAGGGGTGGGAGACAGATACGCAGTATTTT. Encoded protein: CASSFQGWETDTQYF.